Shown below are 4 T cell receptor beta chains from a single sample sequenced in a study of blood T cell repertoires in COVID-19. The repertoire was sequenced with immunoSEQ multiplex PCR; TCRdb's copy has only in-frame clones and lacks some. This table holds approximately 60,000 clones, 78% found once. Sequenced material: peripheral blood. The receptor source for this set is a man aged 55 to 70 with COVID-19, enrolled during active disease.

The chain carries TRBV6-4 and TRBJ1-1, with TRBD1 matching 11 bases. V shed 5 bases and J 3 bases; nucleotides not matched to a gene: 14. This CDR3 is 18 amino acids long. Germline V gene data show CDR1 as MRHNA and CDR2 as SNTAGT. CDR3 region: CASSLHSSGTGGYTEAFF. CDR3 sequence (DNA): TGTGCCAGCAGTTTACACTCCTCCGGGACAGGGGGTTACACTGAAGCTTTCTTT.

The CDR3 region is CASSQGQGWGQPQHF. CDR3 DNA: TGTGCCAGCAGCCAGGGACAGGGTTGGGGTCAGCCCCAGCATTTT. This chain uses TRBV3-1 (or the pseudogene TRBV3-2) with TRBJ1-5; TRBD1 matches at 9 bases. The V gene's germline CDR1 is LGHDT and CDR2 YNNKEL (reference sequence). The CDR3 covers 15 residues. Unmatched junction bases numbered 6, after V lost 3 bases and J lost 6 bases.

The V gene is TRBV5-1, the J gene TRBJ1-4, with D unresolved. Looked up from germline, CDR1 is SGHRS and CDR2 is YFSETQ. With 2 bases removed from V and 4 bases from J, the gap between germline ends came to 12 bases. This CDR3 has 15 amino acids. The CDR3 DNA reads TGCGCCAGCAGCTTAACAGTGGCTGATAATGAAAAACTGTTTTTT. This sequence encodes CASSLTVADNEKLFF.

The chain carries TRBV7-9 and TRBJ2-1; 12 nucleotides match TRBD2. V was pared by 2 bases and J by 9 bases, with 8 bases of the junction left unmatched. Germline CDR1 SEHNR, CDR2 FQNEAQ (reference sequence). CDR3 length equals 16 residues. The CDR3 nucleotides are TGTGCCAGCAGCTTACCCCCTAGCGGGAGGGCAAGTGAGCAGTTCTTC. Amino acid sequence: CASSLPPSGRASEQFF. The whole variable domain, filled in from reference TRBV7-9 and TRBJ2-1, reads DTGVSQNPRHKITKRGQNVTFRCDPISEHNRLYWYRQTLGQGPEFLTYFQNEAQLEKSRLLSDRFSAERPKGSFSTLEIQRTEQGDSAMYLCASSLPPSGRASEQFFGPGTRLTVL.